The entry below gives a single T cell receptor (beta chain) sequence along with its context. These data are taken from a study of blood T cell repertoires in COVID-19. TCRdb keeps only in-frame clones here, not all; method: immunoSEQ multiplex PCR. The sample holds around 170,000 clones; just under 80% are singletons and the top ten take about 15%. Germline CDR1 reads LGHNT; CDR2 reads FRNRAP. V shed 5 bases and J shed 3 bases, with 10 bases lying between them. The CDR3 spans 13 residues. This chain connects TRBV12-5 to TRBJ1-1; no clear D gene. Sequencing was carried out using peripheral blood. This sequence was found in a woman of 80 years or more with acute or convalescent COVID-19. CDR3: CASGLRYDTEAFF. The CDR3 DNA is TGTGCTAGTGGTCTACGGTACGACACTGAAGCTTTCTTT.